The rows below give T cell receptor beta chains drawn from one sample of a study of CD8 T cells in ankylosing spondylitis. TCRdb passed the 5' RACE reads through MiXCR, listing each CDR3 protein once. The sample lists some 130,000 distinct CDR3 sequences, roughly 7.7% seen once, with about 7.3% in the top ten. The sequenced sample was synovial fluid, either unsorted or a sorted T cell fraction (not recorded which). These receptors were collected from a male donor with ankylosing spondylitis. Each CDR3 is given with its conserved first and last residue. D genes are given only for firm matches. Size values are once, few and many counts, or a class for expanded clones, and some rows have none.

clone_size	v_call	d_call	j_call	cdr3_nt	cdr3_aa
many	TRBV20-1	TRBD1	TRBJ1-1	TGCAGTGCTAACAGGGGAGGCACTGAAGCTTTCTTT	CSANRGGTEAFF
.	TRBV11-2	TRBD2	TRBJ2-1	TGTGCCAGCAGACCGGGACTAGCGGGAGGGGCTGAGCAGTTCTTC	CASRPGLAGGAEQFF
few	TRBV7-2	TRBD1	TRBJ1-5	TGTGCCAGCAGCTTGGGCAGGGGGCTAGAGGCCCAGCATTTT	CASSLGRGLEAQHF
.	TRBV6-1	.	TRBJ2-4	TGTGCCAGCAGTGAATCGGTGGAAGGAACCAAAAACATTCAGTACTTC	CASSESVEGTKNIQYF
many	TRBV7-8	TRBD1	TRBJ1-2	TGTGCCAGCAGCTACGGGACAGCGTATGGCTACACCTTC	CASSYGTAYGYTF
.	TRBV5-4	TRBD1	TRBJ2-7	TGTGCCAGCAGCTTGGTACAGGGGGTTTACGACGAGCAGTACTTC	CASSLVQGVYDEQYF
few	TRBV18	.	TRBJ2-1	TGTGCCAGCTGCCCAGAGAGGATTTCCAATGAGCAGTTCTTC	CASCPERISNEQFF
.	TRBV2	.	TRBJ2-3	TGTGCCCTCAACAGGGAGGGGAGCAGGGGGTTCCTAACAGATACGCAGTATTTT	CALNREGSRGFLTDTQYF
many	TRBV7-9	.	TRBJ1-4	TGTGCCAGCAGCTTATATGAAAAACTGTTTTTT	CASSLYEKLFF
many	TRBV19	.	TRBJ2-5	TGTGCCAGTAGTACCGGGGACTTTCCTACCCAGTACTTC	CASSTGDFPTQYF
few	TRBV7-8	TRBD1	TRBJ2-2	TGTGCCAGCAGCGTGAGACAGGGTAGCACCGGGGAGCTGTTTTTT	CASSVRQGSTGELFF
many	TRBV9	.	TRBJ2-1	TGTGCCAGCAGCGCCGGAGCCCTTATGTACAATGAGCAGTTCTTC	CASSAGALMYNEQFF
few	TRBV5-1	.	TRBJ2-5	TGCGCCAGCAGCTTGGCCGGGTACAGGGCGTACCAAGAGACCCAGTACTTC	CASSLAGYRAYQETQYF
many	TRBV29-1	.	TRBJ1-2	TGCAGCGTTGAAGGCAACTATGGCTACACCTTC	CSVEGNYGYTF
.	TRBV11-1	.	TRBJ2-3	TGTGCCAGCAGCGTACTAGGGCTTACGCAGTATTTT	CASSVLGLTQYF
few	TRBV18	TRBD1	TRBJ1-2	TGTGCCAGCTCACTGACAGGGGGCATCTATGGCTACACCTTC	CASSLTGGIYGYTF
.	TRBV3-1	TRBD1	TRBJ1-4	TGTGCCAGCAGCCCACTGACAGGGGGCGATGAAAAACTGTTTTTT	CASSPLTGGDEKLFF
.	TRBV24-1	.	TRBJ2-2	TGTGCCACCAGTGATTTACAGGAGAACGGGGAGCTGTTTTTT	CATSDLQENGELFF
many	TRBV5-1	.	TRBJ2-1	TGCGCCAGCAGCTTGTTGGCTAGTAGTGGTGAGCAGTTCTTC	CASSLLASSGEQFF
.	TRBV4-3	.	TRBJ1-1	TGCGCCAGCAGCCAAGAGTATCACACTGAAGCTTTCTTT	CASSQEYHTEAFF
many	TRBV2	.	TRBJ2-3	TGTGCCAGCAGTGGGACAGAGAACACAGATACGCAGTATTTT	CASSGTENTDTQYF
.	TRBV20-1	TRBD2	TRBJ2-5	TGCAAATCTAGCGGGGAGACCCAAGAGACCCAGTACTTC	CKSSGETQETQYF
few	TRBV6-1	.	TRBJ1-5	TGTGCCAGCAAGCCATCAGGGACCGCCACCAATCAGCCCCAGCATTTT	CASKPSGTATNQPQHF
many	TRBV14	.	TRBJ2-7	TGTGCCAGCAGTTGGGCAGGCGTGGACCACGAGCAGTACTTC	CASSWAGVDHEQYF
.	TRBV10-3	.	TRBJ1-2	TGTGCCATCAGCAGCGCCCAGGGATTTAACTATGGCTACACCTTC	CAISSAQGFNYGYTF
many	TRBV11-2	TRBD2	TRBJ2-1	TGTGCCAGCAGCTCCGGGGAGGGGTTGTACAATGAGCAGTTCTTC	CASSSGEGLYNEQFF
.	TRBV20-1	TRBD1	TRBJ2-7	TGCAGTGCTTCCACTTACAGGGGGCTCTACGAGCAGTACTTC	CSASTYRGLYEQYF
.	TRBV5-1	.	TRBJ2-1	TGCGCCAGCACCACAGGGGAGCGGGAGATTGGAAAGTTCTTC	CASTTGEREIGKFF
.	TRBV9	.	TRBJ2-7	TGTGCCAGCAGCGTAGGGGCAGGGTGGTCCTACGAGCAGTACTTC	CASSVGAGWSYEQYF